This TCR beta chain came from a study of blood T cell repertoires in COVID-19. Study details: Samples taken during acute and convalescent COVID-19 were collected in the United States, Italy and Spain. T cells, B-cell-depleted T cells, or PBMCs supplied cDNA or gDNA.

As originally analysed: Cell counts per sample came from amplifying reference gene primers. The protocol was immunoSEQ multiplex PCR, while the TCRdb copy is restricted to in-frame clones and leaves out a portion. Clone size and the V and J calls come from that table; the DNA yielded D and trimming. Of fewer than 350,000 clones in the sample, 65% to 90% were seen once. The CDR3 length is 15 residues. Sequencing was performed on peripheral blood. The V and J genes are TRBV21-1 and TRBJ1-5; the table's D gene call, TRBD1, was not cross checked with the DNA. TRBV21-1 is recorded as a pseudogene. The sequence was obtained from a woman in her sixties with active or convalescent COVID-19. The CDR3 reads CASRISGQRNQPQHF. In DNA, the CDR3 is TGTGCCAGCAGAATATCCGGACAGAGAAATCAGCCCCAGCATTTT.